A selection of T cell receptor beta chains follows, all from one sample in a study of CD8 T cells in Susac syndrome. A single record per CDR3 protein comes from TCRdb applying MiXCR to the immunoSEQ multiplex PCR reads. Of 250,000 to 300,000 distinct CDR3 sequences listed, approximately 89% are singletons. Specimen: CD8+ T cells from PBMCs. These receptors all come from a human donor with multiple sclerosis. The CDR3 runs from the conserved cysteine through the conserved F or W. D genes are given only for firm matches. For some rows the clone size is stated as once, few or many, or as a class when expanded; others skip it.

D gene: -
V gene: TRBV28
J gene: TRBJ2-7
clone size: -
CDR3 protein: CASRGMVAEQYF
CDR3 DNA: TGTGCCAGCAGGGGTATGGTAGCCGAGCAGTACTTC

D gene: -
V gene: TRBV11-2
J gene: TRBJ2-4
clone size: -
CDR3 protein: CASSFPGGAKNIQYF
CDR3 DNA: TGTGCCAGCAGCTTCCCGGGTGGCGCCAAAAACATTCAGTACTTC

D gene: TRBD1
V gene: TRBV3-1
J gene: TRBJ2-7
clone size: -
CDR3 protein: CASSYGQGAKEQYF
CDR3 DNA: TGTGCCAGCAGTTACGGACAGGGGGCGAAGGAGCAGTACTTC

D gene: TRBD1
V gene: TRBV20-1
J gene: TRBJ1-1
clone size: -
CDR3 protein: CSATNPTGENTEAFF
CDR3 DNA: TGCAGTGCTACCAACCCGACAGGGGAAAACACTGAAGCTTTCTTT

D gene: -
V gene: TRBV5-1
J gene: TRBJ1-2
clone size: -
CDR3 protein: CASSLYRTYYGYTF
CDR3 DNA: TGCGCCAGCAGCTTGTACAGGACCTACTATGGCTACACCTTC

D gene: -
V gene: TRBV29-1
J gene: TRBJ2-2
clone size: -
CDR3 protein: CSVDHYMSGELFF
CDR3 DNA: TGCAGCGTTGACCACTATATGTCCGGGGAGCTGTTTTTT

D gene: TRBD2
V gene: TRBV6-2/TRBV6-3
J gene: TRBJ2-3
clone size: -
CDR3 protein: CASSDPLAGADTQYF
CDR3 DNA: TGTGCCAGCAGTGATCCTCTAGCGGGAGCAGATACGCAGTATTTT

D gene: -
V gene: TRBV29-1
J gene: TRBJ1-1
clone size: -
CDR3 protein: CSVEDLGAQGRFGTEAFF
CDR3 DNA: TGCAGCGTTGAAGATCTTGGGGCGCAGGGGCGGTTTGGCACTGAAGCTTTCTTT

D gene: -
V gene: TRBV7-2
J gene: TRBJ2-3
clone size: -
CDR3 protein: CASRGSGSSTDTQYF
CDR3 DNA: TGTGCCAGCAGGGGGAGCGGCTCTAGCACAGATACGCAGTATTTT

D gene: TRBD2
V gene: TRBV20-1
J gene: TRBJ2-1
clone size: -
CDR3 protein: CSARGSLAANSYNEQFF
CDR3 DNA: TGCAGTGCTAGAGGGAGCCTAGCGGCCAACTCCTACAATGAGCAGTTCTTC

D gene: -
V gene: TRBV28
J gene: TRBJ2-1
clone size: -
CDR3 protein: CASSLSVNEQFF
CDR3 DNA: TGTGCCAGCAGTTTATCGGTAAATGAGCAGTTCTTC

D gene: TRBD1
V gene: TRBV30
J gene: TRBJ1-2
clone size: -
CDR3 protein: CAWSATPGQGYGYTF
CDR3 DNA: TGTGCCTGGAGTGCCACCCCGGGACAGGGCTATGGCTACACCTTC

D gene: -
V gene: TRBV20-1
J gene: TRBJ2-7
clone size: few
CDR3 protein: CSVRTVSSYEQYF
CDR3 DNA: TGCAGTGTCAGGACAGTGAGCTCCTACGAGCAGTACTTC

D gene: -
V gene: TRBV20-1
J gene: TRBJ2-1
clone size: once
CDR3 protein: CSASPGRTGYNEQFF
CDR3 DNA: TGCAGTGCTAGCCCGGGTCGTACCGGATACAATGAGCAGTTCTTC

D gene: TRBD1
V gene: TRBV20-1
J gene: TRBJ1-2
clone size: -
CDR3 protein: CSARDQDRGSGGYTF
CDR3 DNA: TGCAGTGCTAGAGATCAGGACAGGGGAAGCGGTGGCTACACCTTC